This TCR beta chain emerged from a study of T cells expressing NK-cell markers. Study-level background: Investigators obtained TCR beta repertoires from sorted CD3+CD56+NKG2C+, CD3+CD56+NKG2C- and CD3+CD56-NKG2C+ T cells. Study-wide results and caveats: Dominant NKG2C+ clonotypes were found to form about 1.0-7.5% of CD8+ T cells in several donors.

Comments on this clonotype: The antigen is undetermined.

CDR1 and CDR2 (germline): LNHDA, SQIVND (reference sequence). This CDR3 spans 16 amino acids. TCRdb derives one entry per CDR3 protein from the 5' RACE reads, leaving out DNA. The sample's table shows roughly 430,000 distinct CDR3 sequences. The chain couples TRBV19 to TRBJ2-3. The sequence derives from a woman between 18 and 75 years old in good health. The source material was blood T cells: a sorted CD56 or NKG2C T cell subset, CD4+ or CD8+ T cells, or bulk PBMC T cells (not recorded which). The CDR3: CASSILFPPAVDTQYF.